This T cell receptor beta chain was identified during a study of blood T cell repertoires in COVID-19. TCRdb's copy holds only in-frame clones and misses some; the assay was immunoSEQ multiplex PCR. The sample carries roughly 300,000 clones, roughly 93% recorded once. Trimming stripped 7 bases from V and 11 bases from J, with 12 bases between. The CDR3 totals 11 residues. Membership in each cohort depended on participant-reported clinical history. This chain joins TRBV12-3 or TRBV12-4 and TRBJ2-1; perhaps TRBD2 as D (6 bases). The sequenced sample was PBMCs or T cells enriched from blood (not recorded which). The sequence derives from a woman aged 40 to 49 with acute COVID-19. The CDR3 DNA is TGTGCCAGCATTATTAGCGGAAAGCAGTTCTTC. Protein sequence: CASIISGKQFF.